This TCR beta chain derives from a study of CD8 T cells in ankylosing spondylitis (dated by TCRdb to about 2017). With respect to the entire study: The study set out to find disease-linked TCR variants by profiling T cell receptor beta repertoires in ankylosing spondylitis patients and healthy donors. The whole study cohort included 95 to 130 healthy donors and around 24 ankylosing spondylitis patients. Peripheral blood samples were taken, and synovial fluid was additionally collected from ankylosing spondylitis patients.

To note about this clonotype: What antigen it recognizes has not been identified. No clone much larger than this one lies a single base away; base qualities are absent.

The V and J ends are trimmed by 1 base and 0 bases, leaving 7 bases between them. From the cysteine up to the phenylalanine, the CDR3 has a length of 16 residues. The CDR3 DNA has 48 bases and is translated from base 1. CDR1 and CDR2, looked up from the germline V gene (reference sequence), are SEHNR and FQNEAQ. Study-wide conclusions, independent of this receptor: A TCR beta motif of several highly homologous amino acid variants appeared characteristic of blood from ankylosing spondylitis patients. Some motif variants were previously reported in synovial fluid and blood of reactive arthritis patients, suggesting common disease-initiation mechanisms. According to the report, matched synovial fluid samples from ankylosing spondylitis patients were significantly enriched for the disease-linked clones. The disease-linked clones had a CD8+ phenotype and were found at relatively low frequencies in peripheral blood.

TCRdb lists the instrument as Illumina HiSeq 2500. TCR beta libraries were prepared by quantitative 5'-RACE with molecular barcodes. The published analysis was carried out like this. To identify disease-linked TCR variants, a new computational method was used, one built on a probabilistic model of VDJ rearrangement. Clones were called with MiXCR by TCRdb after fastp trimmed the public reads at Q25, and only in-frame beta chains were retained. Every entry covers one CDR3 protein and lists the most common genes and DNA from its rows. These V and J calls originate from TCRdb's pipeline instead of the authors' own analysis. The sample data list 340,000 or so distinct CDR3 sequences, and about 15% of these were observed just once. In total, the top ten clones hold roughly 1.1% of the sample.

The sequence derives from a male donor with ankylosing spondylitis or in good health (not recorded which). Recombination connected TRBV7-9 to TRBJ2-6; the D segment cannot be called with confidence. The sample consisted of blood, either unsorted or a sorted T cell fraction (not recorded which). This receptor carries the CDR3 CASSLDVSSGANVLTF. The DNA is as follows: TGTGCCAGCAGCTTAGATGTCAGCTCTGGGGCCAACGTCCTGACTTTC.